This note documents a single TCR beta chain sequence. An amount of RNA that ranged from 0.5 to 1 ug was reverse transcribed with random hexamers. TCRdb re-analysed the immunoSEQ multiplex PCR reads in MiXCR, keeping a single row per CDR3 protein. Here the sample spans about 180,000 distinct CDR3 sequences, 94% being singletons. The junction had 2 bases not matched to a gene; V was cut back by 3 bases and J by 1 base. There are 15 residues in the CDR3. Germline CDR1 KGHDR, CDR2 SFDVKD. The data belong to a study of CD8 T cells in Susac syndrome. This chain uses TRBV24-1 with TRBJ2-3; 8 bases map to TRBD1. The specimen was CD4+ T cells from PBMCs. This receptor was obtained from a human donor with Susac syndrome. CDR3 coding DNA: TGTGCCACCAGTGATGGACAGGGTGGCACAGATACGCAGTATTTT. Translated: CATSDGQGGTDTQYF.